This TCR beta chain was sequenced for a study of beta chain features in type 1 diabetes. General study points: Sequencing of cDNA might inflate the share of cells that strongly express TCR. For patients, the naive, central memory and Treg TCRB repertoires appeared more alike than for healthy donors.

Comments on this clone: Antigen: not known.

Expressed TCRB transcripts were sequenced, since all the RNA that had been isolated was reverse transcribed. The repertoire was sequenced with immunoSEQ multiplex PCR; TCRdb's copy has only in-frame clones and lacks some. The data contain approximately 170,000 clones, over 7.5% of them singletons. Per the germline V gene, CDR1 is MGHRA and CDR2 is YSYEKL. The germline V and J ends were trimmed by 8 bases and 8 bases, with 13 bases remaining between them. The CDR3 runs 12 residues. Purity exceeded 95% in all sorted populations. This clonotype was sampled from a woman aged 18-29 years in good health. The sample comprised central memory CD4+ T cells from blood. The chain has TRBV4-1 and TRBJ2-4; a weak D match, TRBD1 (6 bases). The CDR3 loop is CASPTGPHIQYF. CDR3 bases: TGCGCCAGCCCGACAGGACCTCACATTCAGTACTTC.